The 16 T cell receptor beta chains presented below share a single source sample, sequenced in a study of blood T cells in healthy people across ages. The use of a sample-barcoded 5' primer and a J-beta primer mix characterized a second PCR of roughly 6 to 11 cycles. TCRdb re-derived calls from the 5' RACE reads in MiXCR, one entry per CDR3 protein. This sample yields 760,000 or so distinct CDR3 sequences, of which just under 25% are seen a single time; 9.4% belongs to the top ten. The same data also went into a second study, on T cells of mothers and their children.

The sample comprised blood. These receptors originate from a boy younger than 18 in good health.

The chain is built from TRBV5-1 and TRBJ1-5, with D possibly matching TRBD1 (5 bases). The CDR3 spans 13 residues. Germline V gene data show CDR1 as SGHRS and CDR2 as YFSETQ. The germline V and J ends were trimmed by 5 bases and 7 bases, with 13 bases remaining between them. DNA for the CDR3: TGCGCCAGCAGTACCTGGGGGGACCAGCCCCAGCATTTT. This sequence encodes CASSTWGDQPQHF.

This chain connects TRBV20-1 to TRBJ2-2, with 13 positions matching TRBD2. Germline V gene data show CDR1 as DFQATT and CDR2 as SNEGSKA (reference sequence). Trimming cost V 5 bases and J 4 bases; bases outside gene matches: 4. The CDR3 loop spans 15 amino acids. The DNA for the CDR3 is TGCAGTGCTCAGGGACTAGCGGGGTCCACCGGGGAGCTGTTTTTT. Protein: CSAQGLAGSTGELFF.

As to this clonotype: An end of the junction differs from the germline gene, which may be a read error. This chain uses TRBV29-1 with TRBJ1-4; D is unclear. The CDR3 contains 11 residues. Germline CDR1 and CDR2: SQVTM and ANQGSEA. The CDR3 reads CSVESGEKLIF. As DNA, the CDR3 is TGCAGCGTTGAATCGGGTGAAAAACTGATTTTT.

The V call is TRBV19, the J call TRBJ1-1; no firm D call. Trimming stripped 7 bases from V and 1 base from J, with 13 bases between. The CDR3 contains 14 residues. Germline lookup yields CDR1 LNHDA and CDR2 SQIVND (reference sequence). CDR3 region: CASTSTPTNTEAFF. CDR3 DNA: TGTGCCAGTACTTCGACACCGACGAACACTGAAGCTTTCTTT.

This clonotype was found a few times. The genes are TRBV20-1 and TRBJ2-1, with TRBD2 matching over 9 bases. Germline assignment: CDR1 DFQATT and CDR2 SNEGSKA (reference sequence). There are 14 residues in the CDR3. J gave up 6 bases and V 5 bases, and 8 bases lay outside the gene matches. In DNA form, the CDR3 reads TGCAGTGCTCCTCCGGGACTAGCTAGCAATGAGCAGTTCTTC. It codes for CSAPPGLASNEQFF.

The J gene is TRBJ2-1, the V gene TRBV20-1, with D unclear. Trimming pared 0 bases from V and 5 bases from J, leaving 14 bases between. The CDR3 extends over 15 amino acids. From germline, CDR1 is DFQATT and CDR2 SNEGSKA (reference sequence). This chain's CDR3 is CSAREGSSAHNEQFF. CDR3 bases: TGCAGTGCTAGAGAGGGCTCCTCAGCCCACAATGAGCAGTTCTTC.

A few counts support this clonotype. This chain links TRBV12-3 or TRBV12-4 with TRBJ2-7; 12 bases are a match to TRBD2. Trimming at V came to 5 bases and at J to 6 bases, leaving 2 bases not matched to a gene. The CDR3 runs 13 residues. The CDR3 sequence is CASSPSGGGEQYF. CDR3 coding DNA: TGTGCCAGCAGTCCTAGCGGGGGGGGCGAGCAGTACTTC.

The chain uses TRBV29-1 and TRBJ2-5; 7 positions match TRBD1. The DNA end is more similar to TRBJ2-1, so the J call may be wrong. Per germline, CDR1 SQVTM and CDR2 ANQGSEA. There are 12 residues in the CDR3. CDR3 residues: CSVEGQGYEQFF. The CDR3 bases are TGCAGCGTTGAAGGACAGGGCTATGAGCAGTTCTTC.

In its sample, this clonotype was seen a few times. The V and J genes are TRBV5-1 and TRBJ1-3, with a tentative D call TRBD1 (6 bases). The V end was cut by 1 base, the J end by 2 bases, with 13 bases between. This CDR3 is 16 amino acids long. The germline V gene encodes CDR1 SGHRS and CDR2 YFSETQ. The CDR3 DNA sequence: TGCGCCAGCAGCTTGTGGGGAGACAGGACTGGAAACACCATATATTTT. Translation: CASSLWGDRTGNTIYF. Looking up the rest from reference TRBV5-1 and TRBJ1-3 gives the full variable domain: KAGVTQTPRYLIKTRGQQVTLSCSPISGHRSVSWYQQTPGQGLQFLFEYFSETQRNKGNFPGRFSGRQFSNSRSEMNVSTLELGDSALYLCASSLWGDRTGNTIYFGEGSWLTVV.

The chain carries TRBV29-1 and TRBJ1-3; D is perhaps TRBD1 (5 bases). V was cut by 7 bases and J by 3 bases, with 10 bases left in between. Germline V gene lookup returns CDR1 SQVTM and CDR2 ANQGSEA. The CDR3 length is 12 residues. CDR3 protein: CSGGDGGNTIYF. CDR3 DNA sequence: TGCAGCGGAGGGGACGGTGGAAACACCATATATTTT.

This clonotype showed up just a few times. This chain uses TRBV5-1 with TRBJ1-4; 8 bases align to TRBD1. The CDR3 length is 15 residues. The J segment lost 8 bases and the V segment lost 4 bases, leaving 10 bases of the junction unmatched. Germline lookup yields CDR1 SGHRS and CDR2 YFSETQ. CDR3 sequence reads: CASSASGGAEEKLFF. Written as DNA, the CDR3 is TGCGCCAGCAGCGCTTCAGGGGGCGCGGAAGAAAAACTGTTTTTT.

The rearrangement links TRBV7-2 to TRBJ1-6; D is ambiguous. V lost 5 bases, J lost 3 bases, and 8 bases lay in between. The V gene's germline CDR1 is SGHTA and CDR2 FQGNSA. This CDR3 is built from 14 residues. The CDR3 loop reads CASSPSLYNSPLHF. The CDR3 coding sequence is TGTGCCAGCAGCCCCTCGCTCTATAATTCACCCCTCCACTTT.

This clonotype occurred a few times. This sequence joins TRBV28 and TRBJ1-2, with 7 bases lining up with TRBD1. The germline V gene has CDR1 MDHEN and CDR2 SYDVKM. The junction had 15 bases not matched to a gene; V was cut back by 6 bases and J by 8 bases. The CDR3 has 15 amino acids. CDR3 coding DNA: TGTGCCAGCAGCTACACACGTCGACAGGGCCCGGGCTACACCTTC. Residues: CASSYTRRQGPGYTF.

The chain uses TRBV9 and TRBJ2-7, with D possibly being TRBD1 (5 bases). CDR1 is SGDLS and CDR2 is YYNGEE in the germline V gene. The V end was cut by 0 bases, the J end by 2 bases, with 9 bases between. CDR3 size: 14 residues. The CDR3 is CASSVAGRAYEQYF. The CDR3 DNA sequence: TGTGCCAGCAGCGTAGCTGGCAGGGCCTACGAGCAGTACTTC.

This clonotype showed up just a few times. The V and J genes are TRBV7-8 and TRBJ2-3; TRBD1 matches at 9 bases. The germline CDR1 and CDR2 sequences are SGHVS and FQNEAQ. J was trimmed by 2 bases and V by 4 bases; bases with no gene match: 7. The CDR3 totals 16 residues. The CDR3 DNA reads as TGTGCCAGCAGCTCGAACCGGGACAGGGCCACAGATACGCAGTATTTT. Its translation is CASSSNRDRATDTQYF. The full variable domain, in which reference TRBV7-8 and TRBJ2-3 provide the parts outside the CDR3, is GAGVSQSPRYKVAKRGQDVALRCDPISGHVSLFWYQQALGQGPEFLTYFQNEAQLDKSGLPSDRFFAERPEGSVSTLKIQRTQQEDSAVYLCASSSNRDRATDTQYFGPGTRLTVL.

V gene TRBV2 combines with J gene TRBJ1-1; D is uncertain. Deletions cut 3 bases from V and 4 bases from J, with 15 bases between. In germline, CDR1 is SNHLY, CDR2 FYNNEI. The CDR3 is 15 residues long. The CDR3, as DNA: TGTGCCAGCAGTGATGGTGGGAGTTGGGGCACTGAAGCTTTCTTT. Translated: CASSDGGSWGTEAFF.